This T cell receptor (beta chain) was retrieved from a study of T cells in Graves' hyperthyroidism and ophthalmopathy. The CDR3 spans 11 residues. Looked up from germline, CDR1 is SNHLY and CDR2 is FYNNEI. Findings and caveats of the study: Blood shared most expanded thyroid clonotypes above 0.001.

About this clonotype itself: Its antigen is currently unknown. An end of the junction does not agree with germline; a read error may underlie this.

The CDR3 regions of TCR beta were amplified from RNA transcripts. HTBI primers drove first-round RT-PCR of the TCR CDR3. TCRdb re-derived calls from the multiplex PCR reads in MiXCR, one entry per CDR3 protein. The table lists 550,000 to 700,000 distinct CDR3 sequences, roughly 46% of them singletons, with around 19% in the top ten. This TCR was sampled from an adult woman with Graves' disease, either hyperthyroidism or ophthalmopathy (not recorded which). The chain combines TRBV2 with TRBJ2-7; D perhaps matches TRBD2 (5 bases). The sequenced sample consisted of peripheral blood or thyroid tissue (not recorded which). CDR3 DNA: TGTGCCAGCAGTAATAACGGGGAGCTGTACTTC. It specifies CASSNNGELYF.